A single count supports the clone carrying this T cell receptor beta chain. Its matching antigen is unknown. Preparation of the TCRbeta library used unique molecular identifiers. One entry per CDR3 protein results from TCRdb running MiXCR on the PCR reads. The table includes hundreds of thousands of distinct CDR3 sequences, 15% to 20% detected once. This entry comes from a study of T-cell reconstitution after alpha-beta-depleted transplantation in children. General study points: Alpha-beta T cells present about two months after transplant were reported to originate from several hundred expanded graft clones.

CDR1 and CDR2 (germline): SGHTA, FQGTGA. V shed 5 bases, J shed 8 bases, and the junction held 8 bases outside the gene matches. The CDR3 sequence is 15 residues long. The receptor's source is a male patient between 10 and 17 years old who had a stem cell transplant for acute lymphoblastic leukemia, so the T cells may come from the graft donor. This specimen consisted of PBMCs, mostly from graft donor cells, obtained 360 days after TCRalphabeta/CD19-depleted stem cell transplant. This rearrangement joins TRBV7-3 to TRBJ2-1; TRBD2 matches at 11 bases. The CDR3 region is CASSGVAGGPYEQFF. The CDR3 nucleotides read TGTGCCAGCAGCGGCGTAGCGGGAGGGCCCTATGAGCAGTTCTTC.